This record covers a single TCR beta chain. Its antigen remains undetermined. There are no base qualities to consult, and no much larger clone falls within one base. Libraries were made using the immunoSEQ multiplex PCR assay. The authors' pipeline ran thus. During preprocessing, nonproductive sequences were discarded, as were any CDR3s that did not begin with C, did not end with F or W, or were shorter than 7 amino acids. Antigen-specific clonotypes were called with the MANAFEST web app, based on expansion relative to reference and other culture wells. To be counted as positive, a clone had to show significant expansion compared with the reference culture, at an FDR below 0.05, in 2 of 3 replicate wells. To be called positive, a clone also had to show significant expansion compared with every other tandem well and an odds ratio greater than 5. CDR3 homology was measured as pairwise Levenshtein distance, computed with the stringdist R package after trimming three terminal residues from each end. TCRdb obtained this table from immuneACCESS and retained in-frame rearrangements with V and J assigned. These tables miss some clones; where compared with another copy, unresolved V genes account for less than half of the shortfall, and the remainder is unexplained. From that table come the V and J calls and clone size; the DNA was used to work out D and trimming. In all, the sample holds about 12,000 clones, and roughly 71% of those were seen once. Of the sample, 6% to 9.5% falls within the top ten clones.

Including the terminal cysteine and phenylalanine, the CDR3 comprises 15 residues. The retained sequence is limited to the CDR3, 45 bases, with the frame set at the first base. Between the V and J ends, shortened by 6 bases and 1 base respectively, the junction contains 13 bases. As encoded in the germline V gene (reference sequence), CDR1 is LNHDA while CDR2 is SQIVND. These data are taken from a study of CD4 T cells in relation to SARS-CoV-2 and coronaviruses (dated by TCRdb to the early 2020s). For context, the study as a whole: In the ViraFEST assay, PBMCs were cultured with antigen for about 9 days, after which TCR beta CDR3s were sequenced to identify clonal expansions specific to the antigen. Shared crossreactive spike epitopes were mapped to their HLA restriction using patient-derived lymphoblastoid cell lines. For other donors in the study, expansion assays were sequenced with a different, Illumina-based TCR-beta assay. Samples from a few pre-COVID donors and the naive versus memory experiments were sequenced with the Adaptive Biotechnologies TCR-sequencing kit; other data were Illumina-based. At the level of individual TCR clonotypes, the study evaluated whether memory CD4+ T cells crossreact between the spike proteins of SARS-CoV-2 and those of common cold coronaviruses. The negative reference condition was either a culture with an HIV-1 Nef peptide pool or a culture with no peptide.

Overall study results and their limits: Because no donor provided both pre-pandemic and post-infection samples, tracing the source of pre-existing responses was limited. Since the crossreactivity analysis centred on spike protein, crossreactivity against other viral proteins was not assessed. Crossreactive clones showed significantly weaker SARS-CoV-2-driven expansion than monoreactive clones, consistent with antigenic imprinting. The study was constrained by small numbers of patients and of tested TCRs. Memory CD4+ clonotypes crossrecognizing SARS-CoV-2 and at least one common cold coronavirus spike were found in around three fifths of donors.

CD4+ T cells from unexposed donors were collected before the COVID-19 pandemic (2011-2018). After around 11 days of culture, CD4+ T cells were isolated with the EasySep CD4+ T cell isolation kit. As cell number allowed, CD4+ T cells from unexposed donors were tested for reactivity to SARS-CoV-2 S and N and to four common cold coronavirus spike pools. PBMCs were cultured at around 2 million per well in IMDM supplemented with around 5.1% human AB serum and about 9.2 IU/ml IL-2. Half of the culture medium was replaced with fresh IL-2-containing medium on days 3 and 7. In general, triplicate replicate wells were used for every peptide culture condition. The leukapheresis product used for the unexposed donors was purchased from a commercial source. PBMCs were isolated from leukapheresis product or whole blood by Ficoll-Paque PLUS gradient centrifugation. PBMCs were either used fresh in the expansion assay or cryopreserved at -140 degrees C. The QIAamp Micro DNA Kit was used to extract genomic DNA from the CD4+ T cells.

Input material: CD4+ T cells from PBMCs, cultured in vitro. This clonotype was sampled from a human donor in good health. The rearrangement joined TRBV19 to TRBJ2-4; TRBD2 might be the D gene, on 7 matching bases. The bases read TGTGCCAGTAGACAACAGGGAGGGGCCAAAAACATTCAGTACTTC. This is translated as CASRQQGGAKNIQYF.